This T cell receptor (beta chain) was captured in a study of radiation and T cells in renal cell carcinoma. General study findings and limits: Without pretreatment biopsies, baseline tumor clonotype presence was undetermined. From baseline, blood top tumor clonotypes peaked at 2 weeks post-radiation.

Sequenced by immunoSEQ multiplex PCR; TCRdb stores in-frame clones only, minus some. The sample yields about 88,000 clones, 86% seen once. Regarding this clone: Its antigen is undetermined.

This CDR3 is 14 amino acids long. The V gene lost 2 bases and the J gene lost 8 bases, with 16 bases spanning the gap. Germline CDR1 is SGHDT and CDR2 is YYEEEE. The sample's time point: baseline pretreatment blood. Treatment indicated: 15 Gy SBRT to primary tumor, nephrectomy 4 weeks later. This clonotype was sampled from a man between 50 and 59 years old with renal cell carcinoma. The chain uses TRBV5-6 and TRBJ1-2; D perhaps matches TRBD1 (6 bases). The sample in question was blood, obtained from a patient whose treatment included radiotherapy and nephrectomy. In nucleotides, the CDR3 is TGTGCCAGCAGCTTCACAGGGCAGGGGCAAGGCTACACCTTC. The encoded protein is CASSFTGQGQGYTF.